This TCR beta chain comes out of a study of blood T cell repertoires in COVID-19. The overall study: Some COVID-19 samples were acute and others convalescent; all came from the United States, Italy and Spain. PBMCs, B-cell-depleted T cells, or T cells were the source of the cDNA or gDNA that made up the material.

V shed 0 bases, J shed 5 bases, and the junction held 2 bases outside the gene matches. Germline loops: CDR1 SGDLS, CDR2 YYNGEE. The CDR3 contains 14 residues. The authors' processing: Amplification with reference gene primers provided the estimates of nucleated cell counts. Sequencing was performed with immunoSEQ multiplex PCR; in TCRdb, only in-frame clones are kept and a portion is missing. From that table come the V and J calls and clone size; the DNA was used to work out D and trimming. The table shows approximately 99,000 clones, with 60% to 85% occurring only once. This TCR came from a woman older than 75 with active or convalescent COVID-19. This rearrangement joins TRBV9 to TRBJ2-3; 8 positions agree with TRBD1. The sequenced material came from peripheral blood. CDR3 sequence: CASSVEGQGDTQYF. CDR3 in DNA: TGTGCCAGCAGCGTAGAAGGACAGGGAGATACGCAGTATTTT.